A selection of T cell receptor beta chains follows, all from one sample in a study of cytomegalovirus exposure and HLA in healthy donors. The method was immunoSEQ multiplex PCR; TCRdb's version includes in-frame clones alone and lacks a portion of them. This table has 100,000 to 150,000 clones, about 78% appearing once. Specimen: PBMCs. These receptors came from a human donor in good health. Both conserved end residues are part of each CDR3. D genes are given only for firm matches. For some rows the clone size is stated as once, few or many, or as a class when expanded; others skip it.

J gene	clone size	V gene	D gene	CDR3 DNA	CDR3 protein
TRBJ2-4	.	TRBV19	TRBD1	TGTGCCAGTAATTACGGGACAGGGGTTTTAAACATTCAGTACTTC	CASNYGTGVLNIQYF
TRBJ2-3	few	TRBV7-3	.	TGTGCCAGCAGTCAGGCCGGTGCAGATACGCAGTATTTT	CASSQAGADTQYF
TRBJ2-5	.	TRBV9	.	TGTGCCAGCACCCTGGGGCTGGAAGAGACCCAGTACTTC	CASTLGLEETQYF
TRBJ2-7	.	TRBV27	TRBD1	TGTGCCAGCAGGCGACAGGGAAGCTACGAGCAGTACTTC	CASRRQGSYEQYF
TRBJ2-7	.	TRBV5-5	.	TGTGCCAGCAGCTTGGAAGGGGCAGGTTTAACGGAGCAGTACTTC	CASSLEGAGLTEQYF
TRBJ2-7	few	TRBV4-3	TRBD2	TGCGCCAGCAGCCAAGATGTAGCGGGTTCGTACGAGCAGTACTTC	CASSQDVAGSYEQYF
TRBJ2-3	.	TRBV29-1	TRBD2	TGCAGCGTTGATACTAGCGGGAGTATCACAGATACGCAGTATTTT	CSVDTSGSITDTQYF
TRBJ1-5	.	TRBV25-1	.	TGTGCCAGCAGTGATATGGAGGGTCAGCCCCAGCATTTT	CASSDMEGQPQHF
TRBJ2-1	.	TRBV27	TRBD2	TGTGCCAGCAGTACCCGGACTAGCGGGAGGCCGCCCTCCCACAATGAGCAGTTCTTC	CASSTRTSGRPPSHNEQFF
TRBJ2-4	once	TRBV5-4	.	TGTGCCAGCAGCAACCTGGCCTCAGGCAAAAACATTCAGTACTTC	CASSNLASGKNIQYF
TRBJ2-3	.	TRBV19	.	TGTGCCAGTAGTAGTTCGCGGCTGCAGGATACGCAGTATTTT	CASSSSRLQDTQYF
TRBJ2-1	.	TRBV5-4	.	TGTGCCAGCAGCTTGTTTCAGGGGGGCCTTTACAATGAGCAGTTCTTC	CASSLFQGGLYNEQFF
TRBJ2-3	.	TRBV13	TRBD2	TGTGCCAGCAGCTTACGCCGGACTAGCGGGAGGGCGGATACGCAGTATTTT	CASSLRRTSGRADTQYF
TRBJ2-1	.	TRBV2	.	TGTGCCAGCAGGGTCAACAGGGAACGGTTCTTC	CASRVNRERFF
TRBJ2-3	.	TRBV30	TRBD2	TGTGCCTGGAGTCGAATAGCGGGAGTTCGATCTCCTAGCACAGATACGCAGTATTTT	CAWSRIAGVRSPSTDTQYF
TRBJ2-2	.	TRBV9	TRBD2	TGTGCCAGCAGCGCTGGTCTAGCGGGAGTAATCGCCGGGGAGCTGTTTTTT	CASSAGLAGVIAGELFF
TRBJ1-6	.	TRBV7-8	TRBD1	TGTGCCAGCAGCTCCCGGACAGGGAGCTCCTATAATTCACCCCTCCACTTT	CASSSRTGSSYNSPLHF
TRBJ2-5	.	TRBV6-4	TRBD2	TGTGCCAGCTTCCTAGGGCGGGGGGGGGAGACCCAGTACTTC	CASFLGRGGETQYF
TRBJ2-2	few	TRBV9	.	TGTGCCAGCTCACTAGAGGCGGATCTCACCGGGGAGCTGTTTTTT	CASSLEADLTGELFF
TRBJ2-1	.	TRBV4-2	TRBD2	TGTGCCAGCAGCCAAGGAGCCCCCGGGACTACGAGGCAGTTCTTC	CASSQGAPGTTRQFF
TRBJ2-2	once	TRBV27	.	TGTGCCAGCAGTTTTGCACGGTTCGGGGAGCTGTTTTTT	CASSFARFGELFF
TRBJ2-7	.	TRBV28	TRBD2	TGTGCCAGCAGCCGTAGCGGGGCCCCCTACGAGCAGTACTTC	CASSRSGAPYEQYF
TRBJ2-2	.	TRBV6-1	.	TGTGCCAGCAGCCAAGCCCGATACACCGGGGAGCTGTTTTTT	CASSQARYTGELFF
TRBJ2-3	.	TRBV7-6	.	TGTGCCAGCAGCTCCTTCCTGAGCGGGTCTAGCACAGATACGCAGTATTTT	CASSSFLSGSSTDTQYF
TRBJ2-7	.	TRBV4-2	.	TGTGCCAGCAGCCAATTCTACGGGGGTTCCTACGAGCAGTACTTC	CASSQFYGGSYEQYF
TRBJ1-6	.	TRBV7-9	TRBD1	TGTTCCAGCAGCTCGTGGGGACAGGGTATTAATTCACCCCTCCACTTT	CSSSSWGQGINSPLHF
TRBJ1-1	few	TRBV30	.	TGTGCCTGGAGTGTACAGTTGAACACTGAAGCTTTCTTT	CAWSVQLNTEAFF
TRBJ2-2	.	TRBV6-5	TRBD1	TGTGCCAGCACGAAAAGGGGGCAGAACACCGGGGAGCTGTTTTTT	CASTKRGQNTGELFF
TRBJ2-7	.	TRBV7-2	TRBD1	TGTGCCAGCAGCTTAGTTGGGACAGGGATGGGTGAGCAGTACTTC	CASSLVGTGMGEQYF
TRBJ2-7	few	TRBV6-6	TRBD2	TGTGCCAGCAGCGGACTAGCTTACGAGCAGTACTTC	CASSGLAYEQYF
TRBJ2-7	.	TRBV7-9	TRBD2	TGTGCCAGCAGCTTAGCTACTGGGCGGGAGGGCCGAGTCGGCTACGAGCAGTACTTC	CASSLATGREGRVGYEQYF
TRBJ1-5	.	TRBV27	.	TGTGCCAGCGGACGAACCCAGGTTGGAGGTCGGCCCCAGCATTTT	CASGRTQVGGRPQHF
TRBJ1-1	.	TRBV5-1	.	TGCGCCAGCAGCTTGGTAGGGGACACTGAAGCTTTCTTT	CASSLVGDTEAFF
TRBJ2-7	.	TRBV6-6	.	TGTGCCAGCACTCCCATAGACAGGATGAGCTCCTACGAGCAGTACTTC	CASTPIDRMSSYEQYF
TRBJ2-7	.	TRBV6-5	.	TGTGCCAGCAGAAAAGGGCAGGGATCTTACGAGCAGTACTTC	CASRKGQGSYEQYF
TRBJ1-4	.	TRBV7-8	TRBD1	TGTGCCAGCAGCTCGGACAGGGGTACTAATGAAAAACTGTTTTTT	CASSSDRGTNEKLFF
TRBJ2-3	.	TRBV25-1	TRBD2	TGTGCCAGCAAGGGGCGTCTAGCGGGGCGTGCAGATACGCAGTATTTT	CASKGRLAGRADTQYF
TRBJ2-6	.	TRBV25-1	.	TGTGCCAGTCAAACGGGAAGCTCTGGGGCCAACGTCCTGACTTTC	CASQTGSSGANVLTF
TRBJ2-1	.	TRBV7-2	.	TGTGCCAGCAGCCTCGGGTCTGATCGGGGTGAGCAGTTCTTC	CASSLGSDRGEQFF
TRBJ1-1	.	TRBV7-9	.	TGTGCCAGCAGCCACGGAGTTATGGGGGGTGAAGCTTTCTTT	CASSHGVMGGEAFF
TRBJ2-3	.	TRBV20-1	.	TGCAGTGCTCGGAACAGGGCGCAGTATTTT	CSARNRAQYF
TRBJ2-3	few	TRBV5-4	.	TGTGCCAGCAGCTTGGGGGTTTGGGGGCGTAAAGATACGCAGTATTTT	CASSLGVWGRKDTQYF
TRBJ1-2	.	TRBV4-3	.	TGCGCCAGCAGCCAAGAAGAGGGTAGCTATGGCTACACCTTC	CASSQEEGSYGYTF
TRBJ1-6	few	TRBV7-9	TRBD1	TGTGCCAGCAGCCGATGGCGGACAGGGGGGCATTCACCCCTCCACTTT	CASSRWRTGGHSPLHF
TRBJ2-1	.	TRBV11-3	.	TGTGCCAGCCGAGGATCAGGGGCCTACAATGAGCAGTTCTTC	CASRGSGAYNEQFF
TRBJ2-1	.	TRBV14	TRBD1	TGTGCCAGCAGCCAACCGACAGGGTACGAATACAATGAGCAGTTCTTC	CASSQPTGYEYNEQFF
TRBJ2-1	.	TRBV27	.	TGTGCCAGCAGGGAGGGGGGGTCCGGCAATGAGCAGTTCTTC	CASREGGSGNEQFF